This T cell receptor beta chain was captured in a study of blood T cell repertoires in COVID-19. Participant age was 18 to 89 years, and participants resided in fewer than 25 US areas. Trimming took 5 bases from V and 3 from J, leaving 16 bases between them. This CDR3 is 15 amino acids long. Germline lookup yields CDR1 SGHVS and CDR2 FQNEAQ. In the original workflow: It was from reference gene primer amplification that nucleated cell counts were estimated. Here immunoSEQ multiplex PCR was the method, and the copy in TCRdb shows in-frame clones only, minus some. V and J calls plus clone size are reproduced from that table; the DNA served to infer D and trimming. This table has about 300,000 clones, approximately 84% appearing once.

The TCR originated in a man aged 25 to 40 who had recovered from COVID-19. What was sequenced was PBMCs or T cells enriched from blood (not recorded which). The chain uses TRBV7-8 and TRBJ1-2, with D possibly matching TRBD1 (5 bases). The CDR3: CASSPPGFVDYGYTF. DNA of the CDR3: TGTGCCAGCAGCCCCCCAGGGTTCGTGGACTATGGCTACACCTTC.